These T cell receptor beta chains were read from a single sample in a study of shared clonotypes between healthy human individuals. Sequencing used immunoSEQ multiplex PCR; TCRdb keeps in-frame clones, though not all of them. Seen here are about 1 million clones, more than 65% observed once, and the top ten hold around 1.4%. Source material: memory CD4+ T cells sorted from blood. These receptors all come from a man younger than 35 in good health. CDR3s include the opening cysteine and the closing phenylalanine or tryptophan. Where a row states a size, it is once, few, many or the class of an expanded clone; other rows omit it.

CASSPPLAGGYNEQFF TRBV18 . TRBJ2-1
CASSNGQRSTRTYEQYF TRBV5-1 . TRBJ2-7
CAISAATGSNEKLFF TRBV10-3 . TRBJ1-4
CASSLIHGTQETQYF TRBV11-2 . TRBJ2-5
CASSLGQLANSPLHF TRBV5-6 few TRBJ1-6
CASTEQGGDEKLFF TRBV28 . TRBJ1-4
CASSAEGAKGQPQHF TRBV2 few TRBJ1-5
CASSLGGTKNIQYF TRBV11-2 . TRBJ2-4
CASSSATFGELFF TRBV7-3 . TRBJ2-2
CASSPSGTGNQPQHF TRBV6-1 . TRBJ1-5
CASKMEGPEAFF TRBV2 . TRBJ1-1
CASSYSSRRSNYGYTF TRBV6-6 . TRBJ1-2
CASSLSKGQDEQYF TRBV28 . TRBJ2-7
CASSPGRPAAYYGYTF TRBV5-1 . TRBJ1-2
CASSFVLPQSTDTQYF TRBV27 . TRBJ2-3
CASSDGTSGALAQDTQYF TRBV2 once TRBJ2-3
CAWSVRPAGEQYF TRBV30 once TRBJ2-7
CAWVGTGKVGSPLHF TRBV30 . TRBJ1-6
CASRQADGWTQYF TRBV2 . TRBJ2-5
CASSLGTASGSETQYF TRBV11-2 . TRBJ2-5
CASSKGGLGSANYGYTF TRBV9 . TRBJ1-2
CASRSDRVRGQPQHF TRBV28 . TRBJ1-5
CASRSGFRTDTQYF TRBV6-5 . TRBJ2-3
CASSLKGGSTEAFF TRBV5-1 . TRBJ1-1
CASSQSSRYNEQFF TRBV16 . TRBJ2-1
CASEWGTAFF TRBV30 . TRBJ1-1